The rows below give T cell receptor beta chains drawn from one sample of a study of CD8+ T cells in alopecia areata. Libraries were prepared by immunoSEQ multiplex PCR; TCRdb keeps only in-frame clonotypes and omits some of them. This repertoire shows around 150,000 clones, just over 65% found once; its top ten account for roughly 0.85%. The sequencing here drew on CD4+ T cells sorted from blood, taken at week 4, from a patient treated with tofacitinib. The receptors originated from a human donor with alopecia areata. Each CDR3 is given with its conserved first and last residue. A D gene is named only where the DNA matches it firmly. Rows may omit the clone size; those that give it use once, few, many or a size class.

.	TRBD1	TRBJ1-1	TRBV30	TGTGCCTGGCAGGGGGCAGAGGCTGAAGCTTTCTTT	CAWQGAEAEAFF
.	.	TRBJ1-2	TRBV29-1	TGCAGCGTCCGGGACGGAGATGGCTACACCTTC	CSVRDGDGYTF
.	.	TRBJ1-5	TRBV30	TGTGCCTGGAGCCGGGGGGTACAGGTCCATAGCAATCAGCCCCAGCATTTT	CAWSRGVQVHSNQPQHF
.	.	TRBJ1-6	TRBV5-1	TGCGCCAGCAGAGTACAGGGAGACGGTTCACCCCTCCACTTT	CASRVQGDGSPLHF
.	.	TRBJ2-2	TRBV6-5	TGTGCCAGCAGTTACCAGCCGACCGCGAACACCGGGGAGCTGTTTTTT	CASSYQPTANTGELFF
once	.	TRBJ2-3	TRBV29-1	TGCAGCGTGAAGGGCAGGGTCACAGATACGCAGTATTTT	CSVKGRVTDTQYF
.	.	TRBJ2-3	TRBV19	TGTGCCAGTAGCCATTTGAGAGATACGCAGTATTTT	CASSHLRDTQYF
.	.	TRBJ2-1	TRBV7-2	TGTGCCAGCAGCTTTAGGGGAGGTGAGCAGTTCTTC	CASSFRGGEQFF
.	TRBD1	TRBJ2-1	TRBV29-1	TGCAGCGTTGACCCAGGGGGAAATGAGCAGTTCTTC	CSVDPGGNEQFF
few	TRBD1	TRBJ1-2	TRBV9	TGTGCCAGCAGCGAAGGGGGCCTAAACTATGGCTACACCTTC	CASSEGGLNYGYTF